This T cell receptor (beta chain) was recovered during a study of beta chain features in type 1 diabetes. Study-wide background: All samples together contributed 100 million to 120 million sorted cells for examination.

Between the trimmed V and J ends, which lost 7 bases and 0 bases, there was a span of 12 bases. CDR1 and CDR2 from the germline V gene are MDHEN and SYDVKM. There are 15 residues in the CDR3. Notes on this clone: Its antigen is as yet unknown.

Regarding the study as a whole: The naive, central memory and Treg TCRB repertoires showed an apparent similarity that was greater among patients than among healthy donors.

Stem cell-like memory, regulatory, central memory and naive CD4+ cells were sorted via CD45RO/CCR7/CD25/CD127/CD95/CD27. As every portion of the isolated RNA was reverse transcribed, the sequencing read expressed TCRB transcripts. The data were produced by immunoSEQ multiplex PCR, yet TCRdb's version contains in-frame clones alone and is incomplete. The sample contains 900,000 or so clones, 15% to 20% of which appear only once. The specimen sequenced was naive CD4+ T cells from blood. This TCR was recovered from a woman aged 18-29 years in good health. V usage is TRBV28 and J usage is TRBJ2-2, with D perhaps matching TRBD1 (5 bases). The CDR3 DNA reads TGTGCCAGCAACGACTTAGGGGCGAACACCGGGGAGCTGTTTTTT. This codes for CASNDLGANTGELFF.